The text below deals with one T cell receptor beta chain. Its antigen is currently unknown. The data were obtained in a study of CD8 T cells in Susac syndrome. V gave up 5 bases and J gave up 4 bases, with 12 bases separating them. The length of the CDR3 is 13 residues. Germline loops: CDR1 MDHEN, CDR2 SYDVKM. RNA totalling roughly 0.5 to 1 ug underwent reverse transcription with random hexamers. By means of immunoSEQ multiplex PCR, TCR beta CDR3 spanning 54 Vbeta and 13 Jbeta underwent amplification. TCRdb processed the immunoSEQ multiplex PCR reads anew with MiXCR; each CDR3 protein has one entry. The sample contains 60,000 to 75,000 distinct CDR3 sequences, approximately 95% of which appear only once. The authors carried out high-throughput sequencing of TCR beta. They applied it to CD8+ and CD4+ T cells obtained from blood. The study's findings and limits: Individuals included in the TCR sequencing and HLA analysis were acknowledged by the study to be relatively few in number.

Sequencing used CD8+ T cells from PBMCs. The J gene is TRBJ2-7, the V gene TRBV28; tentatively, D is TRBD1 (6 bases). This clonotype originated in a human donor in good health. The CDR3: CASSQTGVYEQYF. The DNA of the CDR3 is TGTGCCAGCAGTCAGACAGGTGTTTACGAGCAGTACTTC.